One and the same sample provided the 6 T cell receptor beta chains below, sequenced in a study of shared clonotypes between healthy human individuals. The assay was immunoSEQ multiplex PCR, and TCRdb's table has in-frame clones only and misses some. This sample has some 2,100,000 clones, with 85% to 95% found just once. As defined, naive CD8 cells were CD45RO-negative and positively selected for CCR7, with terminally differentiated effector memory CD45RA+ cells excluded. Sequenced input: naive CD8+ T cells from PBMCs. These receptors were obtained from a man between 18 and 29 years old in good health. Some clones in this sample may be carry-over from other donors' samples.

The chain couples TRBV7-6 to TRBJ2-7; 10 nucleotides agree with TRBD2. V was clipped by 7 bases and J by 0 bases; unmatched bases: 9. The CDR3 spans 16 residues. Germline CDR1 SGHVS, CDR2 FNYEAQ. The CDR3 DNA reads TGTGCCAGCACACCGCTAGCGGGGGAGATCTCCTACGAGCAGTACTTC. This translates into CASTPLAGEISYEQYF.

The chain carries TRBV19 and TRBJ2-4, with TRBD1 matching over 7 bases. The CDR3 is 16 amino acids. With 6 bases clipped from V and 8 bases from J, the junction kept 16 bases outside the gene matches. The germline V gene has CDR1 LNHDA and CDR2 SQIVND (reference sequence). CDR3 in amino acids: CASRMTGQSFGDIQYF. CDR3 nucleotide sequence: TGTGCCAGTAGAATGACGGGACAGTCCTTTGGGGACATTCAGTACTTC. Full variable domain (outside the CDR3, taken from reference TRBV19 and TRBJ2-4): DGGITQSPKYLFRKEGQNVTLSCEQNLNHDAMYWYRQDPGQGLRLIYYSQIVNDFQKGDIAEGYSVSREKKESFPLTVTSAQKNPTAFYLCASRMTGQSFGDIQYFGAGTRLSVL.

The V and J genes are TRBV25-1 and TRBJ1-2, with 7 bases matching TRBD1. CDR3 length equals 13 residues. Losses at the gene ends were 2 bases for V and 3 bases for J; bases not matched to a gene: 0. The germline CDR1 and CDR2 sequences are MGHDK and SYGVNS. CDR3 region: CASSEGTDYGYTF. Written as DNA, the CDR3 is TGTGCCAGCAGTGAAGGGACAGACTATGGCTACACCTTC.

V usage is TRBV27 and J usage is TRBJ2-7; D is tentatively TRBD1 or TRBD2 (5 bases each). The V and J ends lost 6 bases and 6 bases respectively, with 15 bases between them. Germline CDR1 is MNHEY and CDR2 is SMNVEV (reference sequence). There are 13 residues in the CDR3. CDR3 region: CASSPVSGLEQYF. The CDR3 nucleotides are TGTGCCAGCAGCCCAGTCTCGGGGCTCGAGCAGTACTTC.

In nucleotides, the CDR3 is TGTGCCAGCAGCCAAGGGACAGGGGGAACCTACGAGCAGTACTTC. Residues: CASSQGTGGTYEQYF. The chain links TRBV5-4 to TRBJ2-7; TRBD1 agrees at 11 bases. Germline values: CDR1 SGHNT, CDR2 YYREEE (reference sequence). The length of the CDR3 is 15 residues. J was trimmed by 2 bases and V by 4 bases; bases with no gene match: 5.

This clone was seen just once. The chain joins TRBV7-8 to TRBJ1-1, with 9 bases fitting TRBD1. This CDR3 has 15 amino acids. V gave up 5 bases and J gave up 8 bases; unmatched junction bases: 12. Germline V gives CDR1 SGHVS, CDR2 FQNEAQ. CDR3 nucleotides: TGTGCCAGCAGCGGTTCCGGGACAGGGCTGACCGAAGCTTTCTTT. Protein: CASSGSGTGLTEAFF.